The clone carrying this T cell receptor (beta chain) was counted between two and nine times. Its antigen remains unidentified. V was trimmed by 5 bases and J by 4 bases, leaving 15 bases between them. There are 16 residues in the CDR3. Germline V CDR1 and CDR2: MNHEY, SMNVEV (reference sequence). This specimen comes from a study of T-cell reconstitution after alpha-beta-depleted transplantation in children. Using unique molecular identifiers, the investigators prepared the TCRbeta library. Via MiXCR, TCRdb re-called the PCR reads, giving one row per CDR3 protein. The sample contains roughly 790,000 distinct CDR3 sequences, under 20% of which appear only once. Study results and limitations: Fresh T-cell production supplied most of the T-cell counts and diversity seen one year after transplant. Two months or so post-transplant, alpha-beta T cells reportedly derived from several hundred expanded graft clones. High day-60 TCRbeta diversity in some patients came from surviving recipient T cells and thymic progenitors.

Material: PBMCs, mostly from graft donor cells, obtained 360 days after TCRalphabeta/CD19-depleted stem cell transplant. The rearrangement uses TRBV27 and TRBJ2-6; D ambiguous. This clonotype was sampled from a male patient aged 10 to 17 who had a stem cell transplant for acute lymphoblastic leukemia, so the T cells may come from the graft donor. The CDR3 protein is CASSTLSRGGANVLTF. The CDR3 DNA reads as TGTGCCAGCAGTACCTTGTCTAGAGGAGGGGCCAACGTCCTGACTTTC.